This T cell receptor (beta chain) was recorded in a study of OX40 agonist ivuxolimab in advanced cancers. Study conclusions and caveats: Circulating CD4+ and CD8+ T cells showed clonal expansion by week 6 at 0.1 to 3.0 mg/kg. Low clonal expansion, among the lowest seen, marked partial responders at 0.1-3.0 mg/kg.

Of note for this clone: What it binds is not known.

CDR1 is SEHNR and CDR2 is FQNEAQ in the germline V gene (reference sequence). V was clipped by 3 bases and J by 2 bases, with 10 bases between them. The CDR3 runs to 14 residues. Assay: immunoSEQ multiplex PCR; the TCRdb copy retains only in-frame clones and omits some. The table has about 89,000 clones, about 88% seen once. The TCR originated in an adult with an advanced solid tumor such as melanoma, head and neck, liver or kidney cancer. This specimen consisted of CD4+ or CD8+ T cells sorted from blood, obtained in a trial of the OX40 agonist ivuxolimab. The rearrangement links TRBV7-9 to TRBJ1-2; weak D call: TRBD1 (5 bases). The CDR3 coding sequence is TGTGCCAGCAGCTTCAGAGACAGAAACTATGGCTACACCTTC. Amino acids: CASSFRDRNYGYTF.